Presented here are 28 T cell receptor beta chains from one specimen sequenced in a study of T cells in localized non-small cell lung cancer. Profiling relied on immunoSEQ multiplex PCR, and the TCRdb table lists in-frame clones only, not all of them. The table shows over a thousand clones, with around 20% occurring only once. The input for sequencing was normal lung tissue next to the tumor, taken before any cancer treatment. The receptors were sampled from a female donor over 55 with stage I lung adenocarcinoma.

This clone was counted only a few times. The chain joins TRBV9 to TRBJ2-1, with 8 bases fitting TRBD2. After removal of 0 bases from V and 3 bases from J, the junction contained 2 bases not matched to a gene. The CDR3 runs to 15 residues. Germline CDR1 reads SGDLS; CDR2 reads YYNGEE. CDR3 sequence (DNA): TGTGCCAGCAGCGTAGGGAGCGGGGGCTACAATGAGCAGTTCTTC. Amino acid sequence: CASSVGSGGYNEQFF.

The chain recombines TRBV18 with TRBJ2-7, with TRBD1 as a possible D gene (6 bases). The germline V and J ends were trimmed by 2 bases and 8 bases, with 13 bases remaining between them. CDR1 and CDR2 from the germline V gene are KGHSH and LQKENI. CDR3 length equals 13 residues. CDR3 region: CASSPGGANKQYF. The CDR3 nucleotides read TGTGCCAGCTCACCAGGGGGCGCTAATAAGCAGTACTTC.

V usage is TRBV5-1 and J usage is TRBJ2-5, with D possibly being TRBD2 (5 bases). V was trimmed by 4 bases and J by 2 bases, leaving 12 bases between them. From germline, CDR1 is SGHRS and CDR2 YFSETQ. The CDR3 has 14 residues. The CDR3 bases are TGCGCCAGCAGCCCTGGACGGACTCAAGAGACCCAGTACTTC. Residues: CASSPGRTQETQYF.

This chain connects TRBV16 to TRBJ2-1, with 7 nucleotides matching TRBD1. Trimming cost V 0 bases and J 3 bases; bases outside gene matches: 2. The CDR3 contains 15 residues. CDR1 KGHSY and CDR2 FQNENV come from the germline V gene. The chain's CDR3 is CASSQSGTVYNEQFF. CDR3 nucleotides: TGTGCCAGCAGCCAATCCGGGACAGTCTACAATGAGCAGTTCTTC.

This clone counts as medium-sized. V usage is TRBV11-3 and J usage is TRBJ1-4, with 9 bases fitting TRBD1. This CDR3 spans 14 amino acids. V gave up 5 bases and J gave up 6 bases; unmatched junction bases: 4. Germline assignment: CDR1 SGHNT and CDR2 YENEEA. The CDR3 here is CASSLGTGYEKLFF. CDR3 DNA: TGTGCCAGCAGCCTTGGGACAGGGTATGAAAAACTGTTTTTT.

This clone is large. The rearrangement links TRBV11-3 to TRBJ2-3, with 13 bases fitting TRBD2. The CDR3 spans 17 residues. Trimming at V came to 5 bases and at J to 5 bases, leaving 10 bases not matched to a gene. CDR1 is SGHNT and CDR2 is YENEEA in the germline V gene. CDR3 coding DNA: TGTGCCAGCAGCCCACTAGCGGGGGGGAACATACGAGATACGCAGTATTTT. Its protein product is CASSPLAGGNIRDTQYF. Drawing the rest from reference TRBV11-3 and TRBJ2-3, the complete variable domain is EAGVVQSPRYKIIEKKQPVAFWCNPISGHNTLYWYLQNLGQGPELLIRYENEEAVDDSQLPKDRFSAERLKGVDSTLKIQPAELGDSAVYLCASSPLAGGNIRDTQYFGPGTRLTVL.

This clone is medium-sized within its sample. The CDR3 sequence is CASSLVGLAQTYEQYF. DNA for the CDR3: TGTGCCAGCAGCTTGGTAGGCCTAGCGCAGACCTACGAGCAGTACTTC. V and J are TRBV11-3 and TRBJ2-7; D may be TRBD2 (6 bases). This CDR3 is 16 amino acids long. Trimming cost V 3 bases and J 2 bases, with 17 bases left between them. Germline lookup yields CDR1 SGHNT and CDR2 YENEEA.

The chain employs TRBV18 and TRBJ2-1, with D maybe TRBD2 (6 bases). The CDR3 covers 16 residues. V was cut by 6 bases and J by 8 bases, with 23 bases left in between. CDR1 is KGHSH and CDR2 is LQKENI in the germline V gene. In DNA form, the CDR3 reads TGTGCCAGCTCCCCTGAGGGAGGATTAAGAGGGGATGAGCAGTTCTTC. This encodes CASSPEGGLRGDEQFF.

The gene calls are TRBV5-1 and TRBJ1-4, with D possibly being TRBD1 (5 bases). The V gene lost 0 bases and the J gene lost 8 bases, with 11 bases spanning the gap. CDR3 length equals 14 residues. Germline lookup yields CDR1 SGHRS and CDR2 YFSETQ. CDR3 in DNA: TGCGCCAGCAGCTTGGGCTCCGGACACGAAAAACTGTTTTTT. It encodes CASSLGSGHEKLFF.

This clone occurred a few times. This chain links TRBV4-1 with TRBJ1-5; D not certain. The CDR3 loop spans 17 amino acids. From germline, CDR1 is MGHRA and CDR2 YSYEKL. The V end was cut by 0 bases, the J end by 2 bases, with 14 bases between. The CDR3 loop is CASSQDLWGSGNQPQHF. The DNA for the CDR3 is TGCGCCAGCAGCCAAGACTTGTGGGGTTCGGGCAATCAGCCCCAGCATTTT.

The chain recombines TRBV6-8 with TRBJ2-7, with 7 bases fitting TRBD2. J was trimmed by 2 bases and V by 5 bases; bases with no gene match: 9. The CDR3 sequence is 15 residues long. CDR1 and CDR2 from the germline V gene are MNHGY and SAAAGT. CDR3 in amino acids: CASSLSGDPTYEQYF. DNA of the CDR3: TGTGCCAGCAGTCTCAGCGGGGACCCCACCTACGAGCAGTACTTC.

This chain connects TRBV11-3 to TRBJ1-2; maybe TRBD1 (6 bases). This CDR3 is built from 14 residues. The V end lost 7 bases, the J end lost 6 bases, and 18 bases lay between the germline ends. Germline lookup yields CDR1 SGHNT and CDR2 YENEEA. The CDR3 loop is CASTSFVGADGYTF. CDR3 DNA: TGTGCCAGCACCTCCTTCGTGGGGGCTGATGGCTACACCTTC.

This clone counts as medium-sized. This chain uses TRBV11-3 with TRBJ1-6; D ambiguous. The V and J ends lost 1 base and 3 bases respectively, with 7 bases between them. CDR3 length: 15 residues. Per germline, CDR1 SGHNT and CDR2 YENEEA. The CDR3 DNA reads TGTGCCAGCAGCTTAGGGACCTACTATAATTCACCCCTCCACTTT. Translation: CASSLGTYYNSPLHF. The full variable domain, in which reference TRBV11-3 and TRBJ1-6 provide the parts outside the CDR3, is EAGVVQSPRYKIIEKKQPVAFWCNPISGHNTLYWYLQNLGQGPELLIRYENEEAVDDSQLPKDRFSAERLKGVDSTLKIQPAELGDSAVYLCASSLGTYYNSPLHFGNGTRLTVT.

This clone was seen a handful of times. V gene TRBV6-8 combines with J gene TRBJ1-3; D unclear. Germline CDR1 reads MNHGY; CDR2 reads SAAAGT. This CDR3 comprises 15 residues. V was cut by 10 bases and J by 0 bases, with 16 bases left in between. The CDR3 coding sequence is TGTGCCATCGGTGGAATTCTGGACTCTGGAAACACCATATATTTT. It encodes CAIGGILDSGNTIYF.

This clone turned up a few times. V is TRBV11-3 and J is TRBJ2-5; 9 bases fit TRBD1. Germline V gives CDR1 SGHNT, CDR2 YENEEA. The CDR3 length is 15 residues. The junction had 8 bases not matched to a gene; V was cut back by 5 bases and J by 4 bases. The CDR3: CASSTQGARGETQYF. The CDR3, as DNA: TGTGCCAGCAGCACACAGGGGGCGCGGGGAGAGACCCAGTACTTC.

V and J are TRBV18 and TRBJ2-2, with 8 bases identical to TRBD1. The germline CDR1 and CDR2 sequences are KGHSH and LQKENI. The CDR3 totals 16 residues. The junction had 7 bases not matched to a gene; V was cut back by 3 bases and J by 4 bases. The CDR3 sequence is CASSPAGGRATGELFF. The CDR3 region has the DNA TGTGCCAGCTCACCCGCAGGGGGCAGGGCCACCGGGGAGCTGTTTTTT.

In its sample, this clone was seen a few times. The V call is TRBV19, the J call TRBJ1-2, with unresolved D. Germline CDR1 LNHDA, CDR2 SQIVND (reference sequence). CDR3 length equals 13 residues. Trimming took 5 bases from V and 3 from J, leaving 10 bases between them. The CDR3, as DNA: TGTGCCAGTAGTGAAGGGCCATACTATGGCTACACCTTC. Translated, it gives CASSEGPYYGYTF.

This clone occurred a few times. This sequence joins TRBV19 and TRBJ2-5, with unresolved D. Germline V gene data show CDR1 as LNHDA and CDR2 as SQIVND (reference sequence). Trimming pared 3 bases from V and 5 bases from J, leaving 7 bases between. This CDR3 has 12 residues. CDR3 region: CASSINGETQYF. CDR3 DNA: TGTGCCAGTAGTATTAACGGGGAGACCCAGTACTTC.

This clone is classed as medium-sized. The DNA of the CDR3 is TGCGCCAGCAGCCAGGAACCACGGGAGTCCCTAGCCGTTGGGCAGTTCTTC. As protein: CASSQEPRESLAVGQFF. This chain joins TRBV1 and TRBJ2-1; the table gives TRBD2 as D, unverified against the DNA. TRBV1 is a documented pseudogene. CDR3 length: 17 residues.

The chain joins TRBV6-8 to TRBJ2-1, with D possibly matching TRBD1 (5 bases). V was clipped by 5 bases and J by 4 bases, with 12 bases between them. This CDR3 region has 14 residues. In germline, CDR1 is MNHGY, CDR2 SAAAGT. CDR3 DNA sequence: TGTGCCAGCAGTACTACCCGGACATACAATGAGCAGTTCTTC. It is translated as CASSTTRTYNEQFF.

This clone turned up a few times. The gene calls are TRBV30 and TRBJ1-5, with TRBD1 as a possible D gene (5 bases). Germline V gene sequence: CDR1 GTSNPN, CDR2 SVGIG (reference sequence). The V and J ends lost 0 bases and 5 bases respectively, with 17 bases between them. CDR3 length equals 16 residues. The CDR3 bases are TGTGCCTGGAGTGTACGGGGGGTGGTGTCCGATCAGCCCCAGCATTTT. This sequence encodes CAWSVRGVVSDQPQHF. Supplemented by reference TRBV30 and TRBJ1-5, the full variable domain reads SQTIHQWPATLVQPVGSPLSLECTVEGTSNPNLYWYRQAAGRGLQLLFYSVGIGQISSEVPQNLSASRPQDRQFILSSKKLLLSDSGFYLCAWSVRGVVSDQPQHFGDGTRLSIL.

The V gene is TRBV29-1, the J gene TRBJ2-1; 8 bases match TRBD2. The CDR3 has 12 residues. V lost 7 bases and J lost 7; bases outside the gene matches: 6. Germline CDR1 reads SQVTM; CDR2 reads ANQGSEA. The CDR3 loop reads CSADGRDNEQFF. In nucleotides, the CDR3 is TGCAGCGCCGACGGGAGGGATAATGAGCAGTTCTTC.

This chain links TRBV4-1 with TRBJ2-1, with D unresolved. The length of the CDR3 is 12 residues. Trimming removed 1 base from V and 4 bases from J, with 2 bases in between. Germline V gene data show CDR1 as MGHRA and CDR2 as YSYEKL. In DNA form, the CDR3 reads TGCGCCAGCAGCCAAGTATACAATGAGCAGTTCTTC. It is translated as CASSQVYNEQFF.

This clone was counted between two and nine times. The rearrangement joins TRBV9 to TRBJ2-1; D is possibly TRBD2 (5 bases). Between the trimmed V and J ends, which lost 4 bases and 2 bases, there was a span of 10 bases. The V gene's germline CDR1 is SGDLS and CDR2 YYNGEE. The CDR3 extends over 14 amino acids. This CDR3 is CASSPVGAYNEQFF. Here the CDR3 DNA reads TGTGCCAGCAGCCCTGTGGGAGCCTACAATGAGCAGTTCTTC.

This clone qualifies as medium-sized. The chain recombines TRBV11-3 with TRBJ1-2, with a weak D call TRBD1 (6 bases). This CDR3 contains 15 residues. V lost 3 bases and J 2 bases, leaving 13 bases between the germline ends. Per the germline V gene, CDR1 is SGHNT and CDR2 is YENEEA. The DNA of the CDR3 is TGTGCCAGCAGCTTCCTAGACAGGATAAACTATGGCTACACCTTC. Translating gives CASSFLDRINYGYTF. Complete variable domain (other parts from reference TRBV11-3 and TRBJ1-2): EAGVVQSPRYKIIEKKQPVAFWCNPISGHNTLYWYLQNLGQGPELLIRYENEEAVDDSQLPKDRFSAERLKGVDSTLKIQPAELGDSAVYLCASSFLDRINYGYTFGSGTRLTVV.

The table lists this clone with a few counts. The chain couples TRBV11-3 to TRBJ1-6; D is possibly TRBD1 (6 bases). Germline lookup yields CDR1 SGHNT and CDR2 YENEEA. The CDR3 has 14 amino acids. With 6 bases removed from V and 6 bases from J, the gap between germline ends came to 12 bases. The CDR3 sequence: CASRFDRSNSPLHF. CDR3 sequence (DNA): TGTGCCAGCAGGTTCGACAGGAGTAATTCACCCCTCCACTTT.

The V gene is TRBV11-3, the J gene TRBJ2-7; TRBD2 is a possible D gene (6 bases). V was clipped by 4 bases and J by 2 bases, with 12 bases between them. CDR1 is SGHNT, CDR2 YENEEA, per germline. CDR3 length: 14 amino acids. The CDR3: CASSYGTGTYEQYF. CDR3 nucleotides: TGTGCCAGCAGCTACGGGACTGGAACCTACGAGCAGTACTTC.

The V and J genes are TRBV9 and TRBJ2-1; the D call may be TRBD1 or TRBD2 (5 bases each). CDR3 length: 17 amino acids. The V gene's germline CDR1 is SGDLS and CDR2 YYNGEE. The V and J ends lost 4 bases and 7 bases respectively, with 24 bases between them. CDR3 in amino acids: CASSPRLGESGWNEQFF. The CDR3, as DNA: TGTGCCAGCAGCCCCCGGCTGGGGGAAAGTGGTTGGAATGAGCAGTTCTTC.